The clone carrying this T cell receptor (beta chain) ranks as medium-sized (0.01 to 0.1%). What it binds is not known. TCRdb reanalysed the 5' RACE reads using MiXCR and keeps one entry per CDR3 protein. The table has 4,500 to 5,500 distinct CDR3 sequences, roughly 9% seen once. Between the trimmed V and J ends, which lost 5 bases and 7 bases, there was a span of 18 bases. There are 14 residues in the CDR3. The V gene's germline CDR1 is SGHAT and CDR2 FQNNGV. The record originates from a study of spatial heterogeneity in lung cancer. General study findings and limits: Tumoral mutation counts were tracked by counts of expanded intratumoral alpha and beta TCRs. Ubiquitous and regional nonsynonymous mutations were each tracked by the matching count of ubiquitous or regional expanded TCRs. Sequencing reached an estimated coverage of tumor T cells that was only roughly 7% for alpha chains and approximately 13% for beta chains.

Time point here: sample taken at primary tumor resection. The donors comprised some 70 untreated early-stage non-small cell lung cancer patients. Tumor, nontumor lung or frozen PBMC supplied whole RNA that was sequenced unsorted. This clonotype was sampled from a female donor with early-stage non-small cell lung cancer. The chain uses TRBV11-2 and TRBJ2-7; possible D gene TRBD1, 6 bases. The sample consisted of lung tumor tissue, taken at surgery. CDR3 region: CASSTNRASREQYF. In DNA form, the CDR3 reads TGTGCCAGCAGCACTAACAGGGCCTCGAGGGAGCAGTACTTC.